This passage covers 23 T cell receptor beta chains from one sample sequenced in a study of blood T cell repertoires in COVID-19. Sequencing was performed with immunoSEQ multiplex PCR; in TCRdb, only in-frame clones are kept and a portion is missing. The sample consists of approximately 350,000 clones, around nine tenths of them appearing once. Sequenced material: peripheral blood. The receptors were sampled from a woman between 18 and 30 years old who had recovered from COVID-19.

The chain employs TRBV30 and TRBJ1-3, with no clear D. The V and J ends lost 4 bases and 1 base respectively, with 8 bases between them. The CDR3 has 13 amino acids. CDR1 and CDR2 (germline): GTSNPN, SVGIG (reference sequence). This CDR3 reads CAWNPGSGNTIYF. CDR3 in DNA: TGTGCCTGGAACCCGGGTTCTGGAAACACCATATATTTT.

This CDR3 reads CASSHSGQRDSYEQYV. The DNA for the CDR3 is TGTGCCAGCAGCCACTCGGGACAGCGTGATTCCTACGAGCAGTACGTC. The chain links TRBV5-6 to TRBJ2-7; the match to TRBD1 covers 7 bases. CDR3 size: 16 residues. The germline CDR1 and CDR2 sequences are SGHDT and YYEEEE. Losses at the gene ends were 4 bases for V and 1 base for J; bases not matched to a gene: 11.

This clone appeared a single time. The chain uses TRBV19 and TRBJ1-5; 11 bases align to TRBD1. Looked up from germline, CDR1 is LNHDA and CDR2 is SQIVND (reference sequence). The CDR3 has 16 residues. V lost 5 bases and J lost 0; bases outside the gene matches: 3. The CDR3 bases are TGTGCCAGTAGTTTCGGGACAGGGGGTAGCAATCAGCCCCAGCATTTT. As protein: CASSFGTGGSNQPQHF.

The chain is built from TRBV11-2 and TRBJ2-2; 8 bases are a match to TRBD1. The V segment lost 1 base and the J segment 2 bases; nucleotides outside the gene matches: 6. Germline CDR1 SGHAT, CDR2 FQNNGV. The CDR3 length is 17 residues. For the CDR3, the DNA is TGTGCCAGCAGCTTAGCCCCAGGGGGCCTCAACACCGGGGAGCTGTTTTTT. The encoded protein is CASSLAPGGLNTGELFF.

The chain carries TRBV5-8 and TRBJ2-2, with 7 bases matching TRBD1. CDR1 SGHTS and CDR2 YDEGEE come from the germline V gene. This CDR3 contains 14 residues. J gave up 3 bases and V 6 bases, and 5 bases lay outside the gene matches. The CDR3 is CASTRQGYTGELFF. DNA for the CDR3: TGTGCCAGCACCCGACAGGGTTACACCGGGGAGCTGTTTTTT. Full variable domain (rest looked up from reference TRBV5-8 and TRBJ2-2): EAGVTQSPTHLIKTRGQQATLRCSPISGHTSVYWYQQALGLGLQFLLWYDEGEERNRGNFPPRFSGRQFPNYSSELNVNALELEDSALYLCASTRQGYTGELFFGEGSRLTVL.

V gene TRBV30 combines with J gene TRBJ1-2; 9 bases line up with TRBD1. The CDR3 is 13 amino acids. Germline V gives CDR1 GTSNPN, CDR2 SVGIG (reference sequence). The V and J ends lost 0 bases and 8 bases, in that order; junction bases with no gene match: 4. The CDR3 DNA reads TGTGCCTGGAGTGTGGGACAGGGATTAGGCTACACCTTC. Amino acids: CAWSVGQGLGYTF.

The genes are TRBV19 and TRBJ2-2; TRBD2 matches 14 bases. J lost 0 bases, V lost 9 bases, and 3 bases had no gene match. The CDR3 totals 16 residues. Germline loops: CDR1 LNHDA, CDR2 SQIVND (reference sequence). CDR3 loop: CASTGLAGANTGELFF. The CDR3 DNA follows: TGTGCCAGCACGGGACTAGCGGGAGCGAACACCGGGGAGCTGTTTTTT.

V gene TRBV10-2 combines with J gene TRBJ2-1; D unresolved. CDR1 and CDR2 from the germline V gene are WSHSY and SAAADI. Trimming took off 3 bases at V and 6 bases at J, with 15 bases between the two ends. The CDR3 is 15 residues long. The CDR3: CASSELRRVGNEQFF. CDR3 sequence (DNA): TGCGCCAGCAGTGAACTCCGACGGGTGGGCAATGAGCAGTTCTTC.

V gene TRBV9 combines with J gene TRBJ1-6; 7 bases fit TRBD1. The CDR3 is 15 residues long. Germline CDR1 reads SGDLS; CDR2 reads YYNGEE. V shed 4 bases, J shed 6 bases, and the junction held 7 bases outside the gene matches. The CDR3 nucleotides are TGTGCCAGCAGCCTTCGGGACAGCGTTAATTCACCCCTCCACTTT. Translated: CASSLRDSVNSPLHF.

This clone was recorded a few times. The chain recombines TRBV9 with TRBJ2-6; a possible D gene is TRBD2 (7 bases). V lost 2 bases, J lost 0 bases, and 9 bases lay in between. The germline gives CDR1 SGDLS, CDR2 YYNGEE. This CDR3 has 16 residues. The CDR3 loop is CASSVGGGSGANVLTF. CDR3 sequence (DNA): TGTGCCAGCAGCGTGGGAGGGGGCTCTGGGGCCAACGTCCTGACTTTC.

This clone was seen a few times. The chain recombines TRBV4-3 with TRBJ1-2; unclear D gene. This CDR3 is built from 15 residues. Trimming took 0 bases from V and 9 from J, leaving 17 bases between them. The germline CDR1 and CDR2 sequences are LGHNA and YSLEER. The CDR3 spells CASSQDPAGGLRYTF. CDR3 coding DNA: TGCGCCAGCAGCCAAGATCCAGCTGGAGGGCTGCGCTACACCTTC.

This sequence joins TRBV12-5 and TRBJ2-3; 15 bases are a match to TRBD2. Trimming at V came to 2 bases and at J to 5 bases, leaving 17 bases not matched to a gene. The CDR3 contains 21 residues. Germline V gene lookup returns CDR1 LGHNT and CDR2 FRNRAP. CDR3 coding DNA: TGTGCTAGTGGTTTGCTACGGACAGTAGGGACTAGCGGGAGGTTTGTAGATACGCAGTATTTT. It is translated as CASGLLRTVGTSGRFVDTQYF. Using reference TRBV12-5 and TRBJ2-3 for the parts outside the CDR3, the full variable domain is DARVTQTPRHKVTEMGQEVTMRCQPILGHNTVFWYRQTMMQGLELLAYFRNRAPLDDSGMPKDRFSAEMPDATLATLKIQPSEPRDSAVYFCASGLLRTVGTSGRFVDTQYFGPGTRLTVL.

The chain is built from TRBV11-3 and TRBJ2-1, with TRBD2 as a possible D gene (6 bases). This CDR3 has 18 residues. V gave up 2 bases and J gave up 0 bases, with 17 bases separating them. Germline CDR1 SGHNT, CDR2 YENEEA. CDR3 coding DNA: TGTGCCAGCAGCTTATTCGTAGCGGCCCAGAGCTCCTACAATGAGCAGTTCTTC. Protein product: CASSLFVAAQSSYNEQFF. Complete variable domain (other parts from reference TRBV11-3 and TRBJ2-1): EAGVVQSPRYKIIEKKQPVAFWCNPISGHNTLYWYLQNLGQGPELLIRYENEEAVDDSQLPKDRFSAERLKGVDSTLKIQPAELGDSAVYLCASSLFVAAQSSYNEQFFGPGTRLTVL.

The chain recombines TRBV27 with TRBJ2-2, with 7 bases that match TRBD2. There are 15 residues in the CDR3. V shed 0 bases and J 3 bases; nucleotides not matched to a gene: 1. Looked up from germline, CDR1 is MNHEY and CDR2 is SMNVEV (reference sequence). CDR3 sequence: CASSLSGLYTGELFF. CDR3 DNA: TGTGCCAGCAGTTTATCGGGACTATACACCGGGGAGCTGTTTTTT.

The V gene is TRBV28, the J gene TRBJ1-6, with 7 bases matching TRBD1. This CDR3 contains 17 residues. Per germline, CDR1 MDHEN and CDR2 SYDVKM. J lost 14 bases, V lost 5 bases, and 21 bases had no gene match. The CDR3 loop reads CASSLDGTAPGRVTLHF. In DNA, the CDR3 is TGTGCCAGCAGTCTGGACGGGACAGCCCCCGGGAGGGTAACCCTCCACTTT.

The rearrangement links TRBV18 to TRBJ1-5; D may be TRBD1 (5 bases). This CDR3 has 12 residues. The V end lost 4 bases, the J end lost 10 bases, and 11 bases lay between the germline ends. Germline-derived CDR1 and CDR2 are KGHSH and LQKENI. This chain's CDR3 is CASSLQGTPQHF. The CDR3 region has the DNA TGTGCCAGCTCACTGCAGGGAACCCCCCAGCATTTT.

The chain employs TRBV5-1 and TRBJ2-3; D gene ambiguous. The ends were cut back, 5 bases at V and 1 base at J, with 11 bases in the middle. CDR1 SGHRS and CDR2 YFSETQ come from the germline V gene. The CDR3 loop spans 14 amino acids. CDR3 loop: CASRSGRGTDTQYF. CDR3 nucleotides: TGCGCCAGCAGGTCCGGCCGGGGCACAGATACGCAGTATTTT.

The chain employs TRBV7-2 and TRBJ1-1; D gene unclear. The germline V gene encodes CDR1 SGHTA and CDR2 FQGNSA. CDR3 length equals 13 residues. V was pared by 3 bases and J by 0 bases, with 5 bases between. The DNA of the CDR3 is TGTGCCAGCAGCTTTGGCATGAACACTGAAGCTTTCTTT. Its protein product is CASSFGMNTEAFF.

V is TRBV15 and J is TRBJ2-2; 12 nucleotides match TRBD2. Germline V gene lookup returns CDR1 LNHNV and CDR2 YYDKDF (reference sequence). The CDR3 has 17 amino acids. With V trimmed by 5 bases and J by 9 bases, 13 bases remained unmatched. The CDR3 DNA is TGTGCCACCAGCGCACGACTAGCGGGAGTTTTTCCCCGGGAGCTGTTTTTT. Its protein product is CATSARLAGVFPRELFF. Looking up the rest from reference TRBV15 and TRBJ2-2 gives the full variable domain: DAMVIQNPRYQVTQFGKPVTLSCSQTLNHNVMYWYQQKSSQAPKLLFHYYDKDFNNEADTPDNFQSRRPNTSFCFLDIRSPGLGDTAMYLCATSARLAGVFPRELFFGEGSRLTVL.

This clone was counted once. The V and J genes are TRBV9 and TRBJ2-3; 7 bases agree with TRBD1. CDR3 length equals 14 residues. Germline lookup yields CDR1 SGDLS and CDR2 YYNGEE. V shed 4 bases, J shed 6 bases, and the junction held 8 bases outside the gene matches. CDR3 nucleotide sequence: TGTGCCAGCAGCAGACAGGGCCCCGTGGATACGCAGTATTTT. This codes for CASSRQGPVDTQYF.

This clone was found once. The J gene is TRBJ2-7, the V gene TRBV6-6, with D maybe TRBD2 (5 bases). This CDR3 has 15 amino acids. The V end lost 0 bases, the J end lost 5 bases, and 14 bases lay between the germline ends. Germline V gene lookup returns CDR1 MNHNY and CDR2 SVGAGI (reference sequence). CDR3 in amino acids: CASSYSSYGDNEQYV. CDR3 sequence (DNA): TGTGCCAGCAGTTACTCGAGTTACGGGGATAACGAGCAGTACGTC.

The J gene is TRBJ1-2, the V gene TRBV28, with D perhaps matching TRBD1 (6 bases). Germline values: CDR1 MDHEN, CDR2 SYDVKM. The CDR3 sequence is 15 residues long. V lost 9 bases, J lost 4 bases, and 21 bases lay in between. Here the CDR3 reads CASLGAVGGAYGYTF. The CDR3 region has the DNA TGTGCCAGTTTAGGGGCTGTGGGGGGGGCCTATGGCTACACCTTC.

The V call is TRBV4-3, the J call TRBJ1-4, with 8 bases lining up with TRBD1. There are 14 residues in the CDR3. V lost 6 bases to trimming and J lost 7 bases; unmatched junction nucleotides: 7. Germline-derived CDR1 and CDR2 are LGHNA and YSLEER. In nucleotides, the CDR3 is TGCGCCAGCAGGGACAGGGTAAGTGGTGAAAAACTGTTTTTT. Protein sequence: CASRDRVSGEKLFF.